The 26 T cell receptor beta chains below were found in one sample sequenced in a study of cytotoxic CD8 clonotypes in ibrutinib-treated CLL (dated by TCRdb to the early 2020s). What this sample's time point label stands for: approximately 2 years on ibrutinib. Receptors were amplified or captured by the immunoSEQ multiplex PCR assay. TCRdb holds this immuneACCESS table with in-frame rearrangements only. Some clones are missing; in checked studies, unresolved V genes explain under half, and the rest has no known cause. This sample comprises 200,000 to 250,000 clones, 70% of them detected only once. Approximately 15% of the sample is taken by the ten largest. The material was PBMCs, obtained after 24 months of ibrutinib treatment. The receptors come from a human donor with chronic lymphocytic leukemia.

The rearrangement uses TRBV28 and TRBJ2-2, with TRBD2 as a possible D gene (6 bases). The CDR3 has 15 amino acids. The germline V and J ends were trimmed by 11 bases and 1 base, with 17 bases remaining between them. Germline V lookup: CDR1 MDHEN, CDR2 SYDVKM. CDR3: CAGQLRRENTGELFF. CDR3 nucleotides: TGTGCCGGGCAACTGAGGCGGGAGAACACCGGGGAGCTGTTTTTT.

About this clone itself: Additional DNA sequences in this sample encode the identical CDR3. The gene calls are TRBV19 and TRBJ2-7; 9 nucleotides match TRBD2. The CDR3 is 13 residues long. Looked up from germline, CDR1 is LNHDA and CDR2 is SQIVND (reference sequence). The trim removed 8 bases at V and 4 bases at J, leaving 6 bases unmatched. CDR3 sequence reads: CASSLREGYEQYF. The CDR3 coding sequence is TGTGCCAGTTCTCTGCGGGAGGGTTACGAGCAGTACTTC.

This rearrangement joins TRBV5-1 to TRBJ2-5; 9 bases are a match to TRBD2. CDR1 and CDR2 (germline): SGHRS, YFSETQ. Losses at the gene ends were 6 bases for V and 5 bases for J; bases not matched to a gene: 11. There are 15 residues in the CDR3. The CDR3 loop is CASTTARLADETQYF. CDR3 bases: TGCGCCAGCACCACCGCCAGACTAGCGGATGAGACCCAGTACTTC.

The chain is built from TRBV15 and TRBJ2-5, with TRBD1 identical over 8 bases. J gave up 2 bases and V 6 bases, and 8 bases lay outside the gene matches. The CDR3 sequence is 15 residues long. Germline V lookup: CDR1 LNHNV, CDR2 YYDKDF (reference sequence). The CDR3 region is CATSEGTGLQETQYF. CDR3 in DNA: TGTGCCACCAGTGAAGGGACAGGCCTTCAAGAGACCCAGTACTTC.

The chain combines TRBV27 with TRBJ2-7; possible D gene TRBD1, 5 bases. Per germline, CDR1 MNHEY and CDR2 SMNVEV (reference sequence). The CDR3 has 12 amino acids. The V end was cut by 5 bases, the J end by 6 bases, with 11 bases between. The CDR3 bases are TGTGCCAGCAGTCATCTAACAGGCGAGCAGTACTTC. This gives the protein CASSHLTGEQYF.

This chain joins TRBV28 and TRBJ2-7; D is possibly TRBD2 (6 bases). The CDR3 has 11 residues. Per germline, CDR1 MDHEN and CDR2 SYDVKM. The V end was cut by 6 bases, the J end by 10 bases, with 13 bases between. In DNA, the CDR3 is TGTGCCAGCAGGGACCTAGCGTCTCAGTACTTC. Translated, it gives CASRDLASQYF.

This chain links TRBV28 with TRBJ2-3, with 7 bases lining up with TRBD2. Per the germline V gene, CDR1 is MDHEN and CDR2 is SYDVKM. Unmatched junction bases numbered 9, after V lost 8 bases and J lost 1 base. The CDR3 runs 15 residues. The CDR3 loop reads CASESSGPGTDTQYF. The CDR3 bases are TGTGCCAGCGAGTCTAGCGGCCCCGGCACAGATACGCAGTATTTT.

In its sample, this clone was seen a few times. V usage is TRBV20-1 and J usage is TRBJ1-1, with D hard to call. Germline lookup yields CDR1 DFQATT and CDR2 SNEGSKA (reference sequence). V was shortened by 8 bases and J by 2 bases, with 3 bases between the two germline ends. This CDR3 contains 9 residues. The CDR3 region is CSTNTEAFF. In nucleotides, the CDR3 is TGCAGTACCAACACTGAAGCTTTCTTT.

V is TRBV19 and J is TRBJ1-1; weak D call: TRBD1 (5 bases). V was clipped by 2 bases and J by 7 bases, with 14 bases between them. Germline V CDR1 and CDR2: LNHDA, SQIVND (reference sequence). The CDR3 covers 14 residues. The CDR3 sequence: CASSIPIGGFEAFF. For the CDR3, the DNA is TGTGCCAGTAGTATACCGATCGGGGGATTTGAAGCTTTCTTT. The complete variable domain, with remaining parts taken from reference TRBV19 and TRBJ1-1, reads DGGITQSPKYLFRKEGQNVTLSCEQNLNHDAMYWYRQDPGQGLRLIYYSQIVNDFQKGDIAEGYSVSREKKESFPLTVTSAQKNPTAFYLCASSIPIGGFEAFFGQGTRLTVV.

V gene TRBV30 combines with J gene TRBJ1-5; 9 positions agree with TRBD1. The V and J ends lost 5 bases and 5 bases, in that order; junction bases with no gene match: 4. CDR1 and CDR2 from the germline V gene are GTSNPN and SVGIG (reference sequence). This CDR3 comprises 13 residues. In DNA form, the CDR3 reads TGTGCCTGGGAAGACAGGGGGGATCAGCCCCAGCATTTT. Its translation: CAWEDRGDQPQHF.

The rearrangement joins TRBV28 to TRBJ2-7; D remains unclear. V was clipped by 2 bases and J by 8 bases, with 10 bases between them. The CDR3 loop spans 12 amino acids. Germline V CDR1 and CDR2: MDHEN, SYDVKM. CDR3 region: CASSLKGLKQYF. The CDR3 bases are TGTGCCAGCAGTTTAAAGGGCCTTAAGCAGTACTTC.

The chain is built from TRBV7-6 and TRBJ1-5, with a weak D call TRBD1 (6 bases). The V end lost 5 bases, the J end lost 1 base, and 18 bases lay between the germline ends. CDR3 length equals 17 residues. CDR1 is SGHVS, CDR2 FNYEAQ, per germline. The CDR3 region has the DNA TGTGCCAGCAGCCGCGGGGTCGGGACAAAGAGCAATCAGCCCCAGCATTTT. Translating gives CASSRGVGTKSNQPQHF.

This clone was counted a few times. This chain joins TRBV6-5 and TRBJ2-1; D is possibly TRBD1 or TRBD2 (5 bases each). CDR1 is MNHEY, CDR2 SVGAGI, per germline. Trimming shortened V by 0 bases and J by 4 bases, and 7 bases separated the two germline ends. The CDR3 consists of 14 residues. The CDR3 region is CASSYSRGYNEQFF. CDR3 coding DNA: TGTGCCAGCAGTTACTCGAGGGGTTACAATGAGCAGTTCTTC.

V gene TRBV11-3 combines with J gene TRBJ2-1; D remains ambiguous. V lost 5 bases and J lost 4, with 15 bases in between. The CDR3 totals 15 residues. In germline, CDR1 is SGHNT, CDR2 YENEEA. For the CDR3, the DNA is TGTGCCAGCAGCCCTGATTATACCGCGTACAATGAGCAGTTCTTC. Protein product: CASSPDYTAYNEQFF.

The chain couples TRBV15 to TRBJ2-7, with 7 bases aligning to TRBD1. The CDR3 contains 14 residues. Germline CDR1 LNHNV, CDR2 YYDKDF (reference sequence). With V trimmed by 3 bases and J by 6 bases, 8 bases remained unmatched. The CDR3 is CATSSRGTVGEQYF. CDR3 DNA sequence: TGTGCCACCAGCAGTAGGGGGACAGTCGGCGAGCAGTACTTC.

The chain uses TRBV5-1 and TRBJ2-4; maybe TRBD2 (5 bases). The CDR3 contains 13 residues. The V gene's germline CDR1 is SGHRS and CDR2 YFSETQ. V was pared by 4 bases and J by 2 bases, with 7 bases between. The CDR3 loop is CASSPGTKNIQYF. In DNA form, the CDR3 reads TGCGCCAGCAGCCCGGGGACCAAAAACATTCAGTACTTC.

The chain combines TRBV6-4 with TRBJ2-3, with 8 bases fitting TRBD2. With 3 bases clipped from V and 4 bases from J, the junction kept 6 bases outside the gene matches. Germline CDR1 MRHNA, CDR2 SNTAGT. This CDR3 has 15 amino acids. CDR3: CASSEGAGEADTQYF. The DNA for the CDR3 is TGTGCCAGCAGTGAGGGAGCGGGAGAGGCAGATACGCAGTATTTT.

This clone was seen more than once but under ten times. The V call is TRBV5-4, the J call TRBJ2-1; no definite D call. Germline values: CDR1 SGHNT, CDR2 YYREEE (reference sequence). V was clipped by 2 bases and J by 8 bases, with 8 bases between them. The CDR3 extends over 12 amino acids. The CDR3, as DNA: TGTGCCAGCAGCTTCGACGACGATGAGCAGTTCTTC. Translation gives CASSFDDDEQFF.

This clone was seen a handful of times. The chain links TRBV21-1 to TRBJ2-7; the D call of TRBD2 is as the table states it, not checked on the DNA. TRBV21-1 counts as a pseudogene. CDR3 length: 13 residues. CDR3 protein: CASSMGPAGEQYF. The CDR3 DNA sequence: TGTGCCAGCAGCATGGGCCCAGCGGGGGAGCAGTACTTC.

In DNA form, the CDR3 reads TGCGCCAGCAGCTCCGTCGGACAGGAGACCTACGAGCAGTACTTC. It is translated as CASSSVGQETYEQYF. This rearrangement joins TRBV5-1 to TRBJ2-7; 7 bases align to TRBD1. Per the germline V gene, CDR1 is SGHRS and CDR2 is YFSETQ. This CDR3 comprises 15 residues. V was pared by 3 bases and J by 2 bases, with 8 bases of the junction left unmatched.

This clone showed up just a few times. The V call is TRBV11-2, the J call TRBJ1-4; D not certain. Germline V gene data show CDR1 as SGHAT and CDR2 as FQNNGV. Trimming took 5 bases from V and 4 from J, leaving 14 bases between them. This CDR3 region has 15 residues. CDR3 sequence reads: CASSPGAGINEKLFF. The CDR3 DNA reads TGTGCCAGCAGCCCTGGAGCGGGTATTAATGAAAAACTGTTTTTT. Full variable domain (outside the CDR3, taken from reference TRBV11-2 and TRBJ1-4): EAGVAQSPRYKIIEKRQSVAFWCNPISGHATLYWYQQILGQGPKLLIQFQNNGVVDDSQLPKDRFSAERLKGVDSTLKIQPAKLEDSAVYLCASSPGAGINEKLFFGSGTQLSVL.

CDR3 residues: CASSLSPGGETQYF. The CDR3, as DNA: TGTGCCAGCAGCTTAAGCCCAGGCGGGGAGACCCAGTACTTC. The rearrangement joins TRBV7-3 to TRBJ2-5; D may be TRBD2 (5 bases). The CDR3 length is 14 residues. Trimming left V 1 base short and J 5 bases short, with 11 bases between. Germline V gene sequence: CDR1 SGHTA, CDR2 FQGTGA.

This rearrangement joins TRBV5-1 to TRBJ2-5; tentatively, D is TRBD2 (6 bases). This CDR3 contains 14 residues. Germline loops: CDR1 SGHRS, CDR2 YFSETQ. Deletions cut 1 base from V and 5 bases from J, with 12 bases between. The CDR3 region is CASSLTGVDETQYF. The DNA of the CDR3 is TGCGCCAGCAGCTTGACGGGGGTCGACGAGACCCAGTACTTC. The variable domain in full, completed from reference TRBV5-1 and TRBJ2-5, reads KAGVTQTPRYLIKTRGQQVTLSCSPISGHRSVSWYQQTPGQGLQFLFEYFSETQRNKGNFPGRFSGRQFSNSRSEMNVSTLELGDSALYLCASSLTGVDETQYFGPGTRLLVL.

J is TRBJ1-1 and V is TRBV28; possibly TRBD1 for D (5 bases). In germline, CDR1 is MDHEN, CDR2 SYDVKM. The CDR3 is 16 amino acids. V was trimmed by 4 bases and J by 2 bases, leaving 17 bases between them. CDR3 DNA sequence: TGTGCCAGCAGTTGGGTACCGGGGGTCGTAAACACTGAAGCTTTCTTT. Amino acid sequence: CASSWVPGVVNTEAFF.

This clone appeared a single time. This CDR3 reads CASSPRTDWGTEAFF. The CDR3 bases are TGTGCCAGCAGTCCCCGGACAGACTGGGGCACTGAAGCTTTCTTT. The chain uses TRBV27 and TRBJ1-1; maybe TRBD1 (6 bases). V was pared by 5 bases and J by 4 bases, with 17 bases between. This CDR3 contains 15 residues. Germline V gene data show CDR1 as MNHEY and CDR2 as SMNVEV (reference sequence).

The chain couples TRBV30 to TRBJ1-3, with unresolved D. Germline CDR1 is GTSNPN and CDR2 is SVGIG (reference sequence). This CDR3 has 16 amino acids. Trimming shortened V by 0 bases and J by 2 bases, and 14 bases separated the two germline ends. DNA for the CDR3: TGTGCCTGGAGTGTATTATTGGCGGGAGCTGGAAACACCATATATTTT. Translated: CAWSVLLAGAGNTIYF.